The 18 T cell receptor beta chains given below trace back to one sample, sequenced in a study of T cell repertoires in cytomegalovirus infection (dated by TCRdb to the late 2010s). Sequencing relied on an Illumina HiSeq 1500. Starting from the raw public reads, TCRdb applied fastp trimming at Q25, assembled clones with MiXCR and retained in-frame beta chains. Each entry is one CDR3 protein sequence, shown with its most common DNA and genes. The sample has fewer than 900,000 distinct CDR3 sequences on record, 29% of them singletons. Of the sample, about an eighth is held by the ten largest clones. The treatment or condition label, as the study defines it: in vitro stimulation with specific CMV peptide epitopes to enrich CMV-specific T cells. Antigen specificity for these receptors is unknown. The specimen was cultured CD8+ T cells from PBMCs, collected from culture after CMV antigen stimulation. These receptors were taken from a human donor in good health (CMV status not recorded). Some clones in this sample may be carry-over from other donors' samples.

The chain carries TRBV6-5 and TRBJ1-2; 7 nucleotides line up with TRBD1. Germline V lookup: CDR1 MNHEY, CDR2 SVGAGI. CDR3 size: 16 residues. J lost 1 base, V lost 4 bases, and 9 bases had no gene match. CDR3: CASSLETGNNNYGYTF. CDR3 nucleotide sequence: TGTGCCAGCAGTTTGGAGACAGGGAACAATAACTATGGCTACACCTTC.

This clonotype was seen more than once but under ten times. This chain joins TRBV12-3 or TRBV12-4 and TRBJ1-4; tentative D call: TRBD1 (5 bases). The CDR3 sequence is 13 residues long. The V end lost 5 bases, the J end lost 4 bases, and 8 bases lay between the germline ends. This CDR3 reads CASSKGLNEKLFF. The CDR3 region has the DNA TGTGCCAGCAGTAAGGGGCTTAATGAAAAACTGTTTTTT.

This clonotype was recorded a few times. The chain joins TRBV6-2 or TRBV6-3 to TRBJ2-1; D may correspond to TRBD1 or TRBD2 (5 bases each). Germline assignment: CDR1 MNHEY and CDR2 SVGEGT. Trimming left V 2 bases short and J 0 bases short, with 8 bases between. CDR3 length equals 15 residues. In DNA form, the CDR3 reads TGTGCCAGCAGTTACAGGGACCGCTCCTACAATGAGCAGTTCTTC. Its protein is CASSYRDRSYNEQFF.

This clonotype was observed a single time. This chain connects TRBV12-5 to TRBJ2-3; TRBD2 aligns across 10 bases. The CDR3 sequence is 12 residues long. Germline V CDR1 and CDR2: LGHNT, FRNRAP. Unmatched junction bases numbered 1, after V lost 9 bases and J lost 4 bases. CDR3 DNA: TGTGCTAGAGCGGGGGGGGCAGATACGCAGTATTTT. This gives the protein CARAGGADTQYF. Combining the CDR3 with reference TRBV12-5 and TRBJ2-3 gives the whole variable domain DARVTQTPRHKVTEMGQEVTMRCQPILGHNTVFWYRQTMMQGLELLAYFRNRAPLDDSGMPKDRFSAEMPDATLATLKIQPSEPRDSAVYFCARAGGADTQYFGPGTRLTVL.

This clonotype was seen just once. The chain carries TRBV6-2 or TRBV6-3 and TRBJ1-3; D possibly corresponds to TRBD1 (6 bases). The CDR3 contains 14 residues. V gave up 6 bases and J gave up 2 bases, with 11 bases separating them. The germline CDR1 and CDR2 sequences are MNHEY and SVGEGT. This chain's CDR3 is CASRTGNPGNTIYF. CDR3 sequence (DNA): TGTGCCAGCAGGACAGGAAATCCTGGAAACACCATATATTTT.

This chain uses TRBV20-1 with TRBJ2-2, with TRBD2 identical over 8 bases. V trimming: 1 base; J trimming: 7 bases; junction bases outside the gene matches: 8. From germline, CDR1 is DFQATT and CDR2 SNEGSKA (reference sequence). The CDR3 is 15 amino acids. The CDR3 spells CSARGSGGEDGELFF. The CDR3 DNA reads TGCAGTGCTAGAGGGAGCGGGGGAGAGGACGGGGAGCTGTTTTTT.

The V gene is TRBV7-9, the J gene TRBJ1-1, with a weak D call TRBD1 (5 bases). Germline V gene lookup returns CDR1 SEHNR and CDR2 FQNEAQ (reference sequence). Trimming left V 4 bases short and J 4 bases short, with 16 bases between. The CDR3 totals 15 residues. The CDR3: CASSSSGTYSTEAFF. CDR3 sequence (DNA): TGTGCCAGCAGCTCCTCCGGGACCTATAGCACTGAAGCTTTCTTT.

The chain links TRBV27 to TRBJ2-1; D perhaps matches TRBD1 (6 bases). Germline-derived CDR1 and CDR2 are MNHEY and SMNVEV (reference sequence). Trimming shortened V by 4 bases and J by 1 base, and 8 bases separated the two germline ends. CDR3 length: 14 residues. DNA for the CDR3: TGTGCCAGCAGTTGGGACATTTCCTACAATGAGCAGTTCTTC. Translation: CASSWDISYNEQFF.

The chain couples TRBV6-6 to TRBJ2-3; 7 nucleotides align to TRBD1. From germline, CDR1 is MNHNY and CDR2 SVGAGI (reference sequence). Trimming cost V 3 bases and J 6 bases; bases outside gene matches: 9. CDR3 length: 15 amino acids. The CDR3 sequence: CASSYRDSSRDTQYF. The DNA for the CDR3 is TGTGCCAGCAGTTATCGGGACAGTTCGAGGGATACGCAGTATTTT.

This clonotype was seen a few times. The rearrangement uses TRBV12-3 or TRBV12-4 and TRBJ2-1, with no clear D. Trimming cost V 10 bases and J 7 bases, with 14 bases left between them. The CDR3 runs 12 residues. The CDR3 nucleotides read TGTGCCACGCGCGACACCCAAAATGAGCAGTTCTTC. Amino acids: CATRDTQNEQFF.

This clonotype was picked up a small number of times. The chain uses TRBV20-1 and TRBJ1-4; 9 nucleotides match TRBD1. CDR3 length: 13 amino acids. CDR1 and CDR2 (germline): DFQATT, SNEGSKA (reference sequence). The V gene end was trimmed by 0 bases and the J gene end by 14 bases; junction bases not matched to a gene: 7. The CDR3 spells CSARDYEGQGLFF. The DNA for the CDR3 is TGCAGTGCTAGAGATTACGAGGGACAGGGTCTGTTTTTT.

V and J are TRBV12-5 and TRBJ1-5; perhaps TRBD1 as D (6 bases). Per germline, CDR1 LGHNT and CDR2 FRNRAP. The CDR3 spans 17 residues. V shed 2 bases and J shed 0 bases, with 14 bases lying between them. The CDR3 spells CASGLSGGLYSNQPQHF. CDR3 sequence (DNA): TGTGCTAGTGGTTTGTCCGGGGGCTTGTATAGCAATCAGCCCCAGCATTTT.

This clonotype has only a few counts. The rearrangement joins TRBV5-5 to TRBJ2-3; D not certain. The CDR3 loop spans 13 amino acids. The V gene lost 6 bases and the J gene lost 0 bases, with 8 bases spanning the gap. The germline gives CDR1 SGHKS, CDR2 YYEKEE (reference sequence). CDR3 protein: CASTPTSTDTQYF. DNA for the CDR3: TGTGCCAGCACCCCTACAAGCACAGATACGCAGTATTTT.

The rearrangement links TRBV27 to TRBJ1-1, with D possibly being TRBD1 (5 bases). V lost 4 bases and J 4 bases, leaving 13 bases between the germline ends. The CDR3 totals 14 residues. Germline CDR1 and CDR2: MNHEY and SMNVEV (reference sequence). CDR3 sequence (DNA): TGTGCCAGCAGTTACCGGGACTCGAGCACTGAAGCTTTCTTT. Translated: CASSYRDSSTEAFF.

The gene calls are TRBV6-2 or TRBV6-3 and TRBJ2-1; 7 nucleotides match TRBD1. The J segment lost 15 bases and the V segment lost 5 bases, leaving 10 bases of the junction unmatched. The CDR3 is made up of 12 amino acids. Germline V lookup: CDR1 MNHEY, CDR2 SVGEGT. The CDR3: CASSDRAPFRFF. CDR3 nucleotide sequence: TGTGCCAGCAGTGACAGGGCCCCGTTTCGGTTCTTC.

The chain employs TRBV29-1 and TRBJ2-2, with a possible D match to TRBD2 (5 bases). Germline CDR1 SQVTM, CDR2 ANQGSEA. V was clipped by 5 bases and J by 2 bases, with 18 bases between them. The CDR3 contains 16 residues. CDR3 loop: CSVSSSEALNTGELFF. The DNA of the CDR3 is TGCAGCGTTTCGAGTTCGGAGGCCTTAAACACCGGGGAGCTGTTTTTT.

This clonotype has a handful of counts. This chain connects TRBV6-1 to TRBJ2-2; 10 bases align to TRBD2. This CDR3 spans 15 amino acids. Per germline, CDR1 MNHNS and CDR2 SASEGT. V shed 1 base and J 5 bases; nucleotides not matched to a gene: 1. CDR3 DNA: TGTGCCAGCAGTGAAGGAGCGGGGGGGACCGGGGAGCTGTTTTTT. It is translated as CASSEGAGGTGELFF.

This clonotype was observed a few times. V usage is TRBV14 and J usage is TRBJ2-3; D is uncertain. Trimming removed 0 bases at V and 1 base at J, with 14 bases between. The CDR3 totals 17 residues. Germline V gene data show CDR1 as SGHDN and CDR2 as FVKESK. The CDR3 region has the DNA TGTGCCAGCAGCCAAGAACAGTCGGAAGCCCGCACAGATACGCAGTATTTT. Its protein product is CASSQEQSEARTDTQYF.